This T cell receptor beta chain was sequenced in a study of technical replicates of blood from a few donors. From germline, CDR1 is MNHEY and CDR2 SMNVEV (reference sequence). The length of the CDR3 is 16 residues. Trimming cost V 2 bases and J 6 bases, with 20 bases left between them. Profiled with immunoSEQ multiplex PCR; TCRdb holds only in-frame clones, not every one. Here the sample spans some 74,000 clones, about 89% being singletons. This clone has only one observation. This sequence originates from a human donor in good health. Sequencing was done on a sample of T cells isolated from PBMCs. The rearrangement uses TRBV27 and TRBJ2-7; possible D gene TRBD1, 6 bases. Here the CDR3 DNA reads TGTGCCAGCAGTTTAGAGGACAGTCGTACGGGGTCCGAGCAGTACTTC. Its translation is CASSLEDSRTGSEQYF.